This TCR beta chain originates from a study of patients and donors after allogeneic stem cell transplantation. CDR1 and CDR2 (germline): WSHSY, SAAADI. Trimming cost V 8 bases and J 3 bases; bases outside gene matches: 11. The CDR3 is made up of 15 amino acids. Each CDR3 protein gets one entry after TCRdb re-called the RT-PCR reads with MiXCR. There are about 8,800 distinct CDR3 sequences in the sample; 3.5% to 4.5% occur only once, and nearly 20% lies in the top ten. In its sample, this clonotype is medium-sized. The clonotype was recovered from a human donor who was either an allogeneic HSCT recipient or a stem cell or donor lymphocyte infusion donor (not recorded which). It is not recorded whose cells these are; they may come from a transplant donor. The chain carries TRBV10-2 and TRBJ1-2, with TRBD1 identical over 8 bases. The specimen was blood, either unsorted or a sorted T cell fraction (not recorded which). This chain's CDR3 is CASRQGTDPHYGYTF. The CDR3 DNA reads TGCGCCAGCCGACAGGGGACCGATCCCCACTATGGCTACACCTTC.